This T cell receptor beta chain was sequenced for a study of T cells after yellow fever vaccination. Study conclusions and caveats: Just a small share of clonotypes turned up in the CD4 compartment as well as the CD8 compartment. Abundant contaminating clonotypes from the bulk population could appear in FACS-sorted repertoires. A large majority of primary-vaccination clones showed up again after the booster (roughly 96% CD4, approximately 90% CD8).

By 5'RACE template switching, TCR cDNA was produced, with a universal primer site and UMIs added in the process. TCRdb used MiXCR to reprocess the 5' RACE reads, holding one entry per CDR3 protein. The profile shows 300,000 or so distinct CDR3 sequences, 7.5% to 9% of them singletons. Comment on this clonotype: What it recognizes is unknown.

The origin of this receptor is a man between 18 and 29 years old who received the YFV17D yellow fever vaccine. Sequencing was performed on CD4+ T cells sorted from PBMCs, taken 5 days after the yellow fever booster vaccination.

The CDR3 sequence: CASTPRGQNSNQPQHF. As DNA, the CDR3 is TGTGCCAGCACCCCACGGGGCCAAAATAGCAATCAGCCCCAGCATTTT. The V gene is TRBV11-2, the J gene TRBJ1-5, with D perhaps TRBD1 (5 bases). The CDR3 is made up of 16 amino acids. V was trimmed by 7 bases and J by 0 bases, leaving 16 bases between them. Germline CDR1 SGHAT, CDR2 FQNNGV.